Below are 30 T cell receptor beta chains sequenced from a single sample in a study of T cells in Graves' hyperthyroidism and ophthalmopathy. The source material, RNA transcripts, was used to amplify TCR beta CDR3 regions. First-round RT-PCR with HTBI primers amplified the TCR CDR3 region. TCRdb re-analysed the multiplex PCR reads in MiXCR, keeping a single row per CDR3 protein. The data contain 280,000 or so distinct CDR3 sequences, less than 30% of them singletons. Sequencing was done on a sample of blood. Source of these receptors: a man aged 40-49 years with Graves' hyperthyroidism that later progressed to Graves' ophthalmopathy.

This clonotype has a count of ten or more. The J gene is TRBJ2-5, the V gene TRBV19, with D possibly being TRBD1 (6 bases). Between the trimmed V and J ends, which lost 5 bases and 4 bases, there was a span of 23 bases. This CDR3 contains 17 residues. Germline V gene data show CDR1 as LNHDA and CDR2 as SQIVND (reference sequence). The CDR3 sequence is CASSPDTGTRGTETQYF. The CDR3 bases are TGTGCCAGTAGTCCGGATACCGGGACAAGGGGCACAGAGACCCAGTACTTC.

As concerns this clonotype: The junction and the germline gene differ at one end; a read error may be behind it. This chain connects TRBV6-5 to TRBJ2-7; D perhaps matches TRBD2 (6 bases). Germline loops: CDR1 MNHEY, CDR2 SVGAGI. The CDR3 covers 14 residues. The CDR3 loop reads CAISYQAGSYEQYF. CDR3 coding DNA: TGTGCCATCAGTTACCAAGCGGGCTCCTACGAGCAGTACTTC.

This clonotype was recorded at least ten times. This chain connects TRBV6-2 or TRBV6-3 to TRBJ2-7; D gene uncertain. The CDR3 runs 11 residues. Trimming stripped 7 bases from V and 9 bases from J, with 13 bases between. Germline values: CDR1 MNHEY, CDR2 SVGEGT. CDR3 loop: CASNAGGAQYF. In DNA form, the CDR3 reads TGTGCCAGCAATGCCGGTGGAGCGCAGTACTTC.

The CDR3 region is CASSDGPSDEQYF. The CDR3, as DNA: TGTGCCAGCAGTGACGGGCCCTCGGACGAGCAGTACTTC. The chain employs TRBV2 and TRBJ2-7; no firm D call. The CDR3 has 13 amino acids. Germline V gene data show CDR1 as SNHLY and CDR2 as FYNNEI. V was pared by 3 bases and J by 5 bases, with 11 bases between. Combining the CDR3 with reference TRBV2 and TRBJ2-7 gives the whole variable domain EPEVTQTPSHQVTQMGQEVILRCVPISNHLYFYWYRQILGQKVEFLVSFYNNEISEKSEIFDDQFSVERPDGSNFTLKIRSTKLEDSAMYFCASSDGPSDEQYFGPGTRLTVT.

This clonotype was detected ten times or more. Relative to the germline gene, one junction end is altered; a read error may explain this. The chain has TRBV5-1 and TRBJ1-1; TRBD1 aligns across 9 bases. The germline CDR1 and CDR2 sequences are SGHRS and YFSETQ. This CDR3 region has 14 residues. CDR3 in DNA: TGCGCCAGCAAACTAGACAGGGGGGTCACTGGAGCTTTCTTT. It codes for CASKLDRGVTGAFF.

V gene TRBV24-1 combines with J gene TRBJ1-2; D ambiguous. This CDR3 comprises 16 residues. CDR1 and CDR2 (germline): KGHDR, SFDVKD. V was pared by 0 bases and J by 1 base, with 11 bases between. CDR3 sequence (DNA): TGTGCCACCAGTGATTTGTCGCACCCCATTAACTATGGCTACACCTTC. Protein: CATSDLSHPINYGYTF.

This chain joins TRBV12-3 or TRBV12-4 and TRBJ1-2, with 12 bases aligning to TRBD1. The CDR3 extends over 15 amino acids. With V trimmed by 4 bases and J by 5 bases, 5 bases remained unmatched. Written as DNA, the CDR3 is TGTGCCAGCAGTTGGGACAGGGGGCTTCTTTATGGCTACACCTTC. Protein: CASSWDRGLLYGYTF.

This clonotype occurred many times. V is TRBV7-9 and J is TRBJ2-7; 11 positions match TRBD2. CDR1 SEHNR and CDR2 FQNEAQ come from the germline V gene (reference sequence). J lost 4 bases, V lost 5 bases, and 7 bases had no gene match. The CDR3 is 15 amino acids. For the CDR3, the DNA is TGTGCCAGCAGCGCCACTAGCGGGAGTACATACGAGCAGTACTTC. Translation: CASSATSGSTYEQYF.

This clonotype showed up many times. CDR3 bases: TGTGCCAGTAGTATCTTTGGGCTAAGGACAGACAACACCGGGGAGCTGTTTTTT. Its translation: CASSIFGLRTDNTGELFF. The chain joins TRBV19 to TRBJ2-2; weak D call: TRBD1 (6 bases). This CDR3 has 18 residues. V shed 3 bases and J shed 2 bases, with 19 bases lying between them. Germline V gene data show CDR1 as LNHDA and CDR2 as SQIVND (reference sequence).

This clonotype occurred many times. The chain joins TRBV5-6 to TRBJ1-1; D is undetermined. The CDR3 is 14 amino acids. V was trimmed by 7 bases and J by 0 bases, leaving 13 bases between them. Germline CDR1 and CDR2: SGHDT and YYEEEE. CDR3 sequence: CASGKTLMNTEAFF. The CDR3 DNA follows: TGTGCCAGCGGCAAGACACTCATGAACACTGAAGCTTTCTTT.

This clonotype has more than one count but fewer than ten. CDR3 bases: TGCAGTGCGAGCACCTCTAGATACGAGCAGTACTTC. Its protein is CSASTSRYEQYF. The genes are TRBV20-1 and TRBJ2-7; D remains ambiguous. Deletions cut 6 bases from V and 4 bases from J, with 13 bases between. The CDR3 covers 12 residues. CDR1 is DFQATT, CDR2 SNEGSKA, per germline (reference sequence).

This clonotype was recorded at least ten times. The chain links TRBV9 to TRBJ1-5; tentatively, D is TRBD1 (5 bases). With 0 bases removed from V and 1 base from J, the gap between germline ends came to 8 bases. The CDR3 runs to 15 residues. CDR1 is SGDLS, CDR2 YYNGEE, per germline. CDR3 region: CASSVDGGSNQPQHF. The CDR3 region has the DNA TGTGCCAGCAGCGTAGATGGGGGGAGCAATCAGCCCCAGCATTTT.

The chain joins TRBV12-5 to TRBJ2-5; 8 nucleotides align to TRBD1. The CDR3 length is 13 residues. The germline gives CDR1 LGHNT, CDR2 FRNRAP. V was clipped by 5 bases and J by 6 bases; unmatched bases: 5. The chain's CDR3 is CASGQGAGQTQYF. CDR3 DNA: TGTGCTAGTGGTCAGGGGGCTGGCCAGACCCAGTACTTC.

This clonotype was counted ten times or more. J is TRBJ2-7 and V is TRBV5-1; 15 nucleotides line up with TRBD2. Germline trimming cut 4 bases from V and 5 bases from J; bases unmatched to any gene: 10. CDR1 and CDR2 (germline): SGHRS, YFSETQ. CDR3 size: 17 residues. The CDR3: CASSPGLAGGPFDEQYF. The CDR3 coding sequence is TGCGCCAGCAGCCCCGGACTAGCGGGAGGGCCTTTCGACGAGCAGTACTTC.

In this sample, this clonotype turned up many times. The J gene is TRBJ1-5, the V gene TRBV27, with TRBD1 matching 10 bases. CDR1 is MNHEY and CDR2 is SMNVEV in the germline V gene (reference sequence). This CDR3 contains 16 residues. J was trimmed by 5 bases and V by 5 bases; bases with no gene match: 9. In DNA, the CDR3 is TGTGCCAGCAGTCCCAGACAGGGGGCTTTGCATCAGCCCCAGCATTTT. Translating it yields CASSPRQGALHQPQHF.

This clonotype was counted at least ten times. This chain joins TRBV7-2 and TRBJ2-2, with TRBD2 as a possible D gene (5 bases). Germline V CDR1 and CDR2: SGHTA, FQGNSA. With 3 bases removed from V and 3 bases from J, the gap between germline ends came to 11 bases. This CDR3 contains 15 residues. The CDR3 is CASSLWRVDTGELFF. The CDR3, as DNA: TGTGCCAGCAGCTTGTGGCGGGTCGACACCGGGGAGCTGTTTTTT.

This clonotype was recorded many times. One junction end does not reproduce the germline sequence, and a read error may be involved. This chain's CDR3 is CATSVEPLAGVSF. DNA for the CDR3: TGTGCCACCAGCGTCGAACCACTAGCGGGAGTTTCGTTC. The rearrangement uses TRBV15 and TRBJ2-3; 11 nucleotides align to TRBD2. This CDR3 region has 13 residues. CDR1 is LNHNV, CDR2 YYDKDF, per germline (reference sequence).

This clonotype was seen ten or more times. The chain joins TRBV6-5 to TRBJ2-7, with D perhaps TRBD1 or TRBD2 (6 bases each). V lost 8 bases and J 3 bases, leaving 17 bases between the germline ends. The V gene's germline CDR1 is MNHEY and CDR2 SVGAGI. There are 14 residues in the CDR3. CDR3 nucleotides: TGTGCCAGCTCCATAGGCAGGGGAGGCTACGAGCAGTACTTC. Translated: CASSIGRGGYEQYF.

This clonotype was picked up many times. The rearrangement links TRBV28 to TRBJ2-2; D gene uncertain. V was shortened by 5 bases and J by 6 bases, with 7 bases between the two germline ends. The CDR3 consists of 12 residues. Looked up from germline, CDR1 is MDHEN and CDR2 is SYDVKM. CDR3 nucleotides: TGTGCCAGCAGTCCCCGTCCCGGGGAGCTGTTTTTT. Encoded protein: CASSPRPGELFF.

This clonotype has at least ten counts. The rearrangement uses TRBV27 and TRBJ1-2, with D unresolved. This CDR3 contains 13 residues. Germline CDR1 and CDR2: MNHEY and SMNVEV (reference sequence). Trimming took off 3 bases at V and 8 bases at J, with 13 bases between the two ends. CDR3: CASSFLTNRGYTF. The CDR3 DNA follows: TGTGCCAGCAGTTTCCTTACGAATCGGGGCTACACCTTC.

The sample holds many counts of this clonotype. CDR3 residues: CASSQRQWRTSGYTF. CDR3 sequence (DNA): TGTGCCAGCAGTCAACGACAGTGGAGGACCTCGGGCTACACCTTC. The chain recombines TRBV12-3 or TRBV12-4 with TRBJ1-2; possible D gene TRBD1, 5 bases. The CDR3 loop spans 15 amino acids. Trimming stripped 5 bases from V and 8 bases from J, with 21 bases between.

This clonotype was detected ten times or more. This rearrangement joins TRBV18 to TRBJ1-1; TRBD1 might be the D (5 bases). The CDR3 is 13 amino acids. Germline CDR1 and CDR2: KGHSH and LQKENI. V lost 5 bases and J 2 bases, leaving 9 bases between the germline ends. This CDR3 reads CASSSGTNTEAFF. CDR3 nucleotide sequence: TGTGCCAGCTCATCCGGGACCAACACTGAAGCTTTCTTT.

This clonotype was seen ten or more times. The chain has TRBV7-2 and TRBJ2-7, with TRBD2 as a possible D gene (6 bases). Looked up from germline, CDR1 is SGHTA and CDR2 is FQGNSA. The V end was cut by 8 bases, the J end by 3 bases, with 14 bases between. The CDR3 runs 13 residues. The DNA for the CDR3 is TGTGCCAGCTCGGAGGGCCACGGCTACGAGCAGTACTTC. Translated: CASSEGHGYEQYF. The variable domain in full, with the rest retrieved from reference TRBV7-2 and TRBJ2-7, is GAGVSQSPSNKVTEKGKDVELRCDPISGHTALYWYRQSLGQGLEFLIYFQGNSAPDKSGLPSDRFSAERTGGSVSTLTIQRTQQEDSAVYLCASSEGHGYEQYFGPGTRLTVT.

Ten or more counts support this clonotype. This chain links TRBV28 with TRBJ1-5; D is uncertain. Germline V lookup: CDR1 MDHEN, CDR2 SYDVKM. V lost 7 bases to trimming and J lost 4 bases, with 14 bases between them. CDR3 length: 14 residues. In nucleotides, the CDR3 is TGTGCCAGCACCAACCATGGCCTAAATCAGCCCCAGCATTTT. Its translation is CASTNHGLNQPQHF. Combining the CDR3 with reference TRBV28 and TRBJ1-5 gives the whole variable domain DVKVTQSSRYLVKRTGEKVFLECVQDMDHENMFWYRQDPGLGLRLIYFSYDVKMKEKGDIPEGYSVSREKKERFSLILESASTNQTSMYLCASTNHGLNQPQHFGDGTRLSIL.

This clonotype appeared many times. The J gene is TRBJ2-2, the V gene TRBV11-1; D not resolved. Trimming left V 1 base short and J 7 bases short, with 4 bases between. The CDR3 has 12 amino acids. Germline loops: CDR1 SGHAT, CDR2 FQDESV (reference sequence). The CDR3 DNA follows: TGTGCCAGCAGCTTAGAGGACGGGGAGCTGTTTTTT. Its translation is CASSLEDGELFF.

The gene calls are TRBV12-3 or TRBV12-4 and TRBJ1-1; maybe TRBD1 (5 bases). The CDR3 loop spans 12 amino acids. The V and J ends lost 2 bases and 8 bases respectively, with 9 bases between them. The CDR3 loop reads CASSLSRTEAFF. The CDR3 DNA sequence: TGTGCCAGCAGTTTATCCCGGACAGAAGCTTTCTTT.

This chain joins TRBV6-2 or TRBV6-3 and TRBJ1-5, with D tentatively TRBD1 (5 bases). Germline V gene lookup returns CDR1 MNHEY and CDR2 SVGEGT. Trimming removed 6 bases from V and 4 bases from J, with 19 bases in between. CDR3 length equals 16 residues. The CDR3 bases are TGTGCCAGCAGCCGAGACAGCGGACCGGGGAATCAGCCCCAGCATTTT. Residues: CASSRDSGPGNQPQHF.

The rearrangement uses TRBV20-1 and TRBJ2-5; D is possibly TRBD2 (5 bases). V was cut by 0 bases and J by 5 bases, with 16 bases left in between. The CDR3 runs to 15 residues. In germline, CDR1 is DFQATT, CDR2 SNEGSKA (reference sequence). This chain's CDR3 is CSAREAADPRETQYF. The CDR3 DNA follows: TGCAGTGCTAGAGAAGCGGCAGACCCCCGGGAGACCCAGTACTTC.

This clonotype was counted many times. J is TRBJ2-7 and V is TRBV19, with TRBD1 matching over 7 bases. The trim removed 5 bases at V and 2 bases at J, leaving 6 bases unmatched. CDR1 LNHDA and CDR2 SQIVND come from the germline V gene (reference sequence). CDR3 length equals 14 residues. The CDR3 is CASSSGTEAYEQYF. DNA for the CDR3: TGTGCCAGTAGTTCGGGGACAGAAGCCTACGAGCAGTACTTC.

This clonotype was counted at least ten times. This chain uses TRBV11-1 with TRBJ2-7, with no clear D. The germline V gene encodes CDR1 SGHAT and CDR2 FQDESV (reference sequence). The V end was cut by 6 bases, the J end by 3 bases, with 9 bases between. The CDR3 sequence is 12 residues long. The CDR3 region is CASSLGNYEQYF. In DNA, the CDR3 is TGTGCCAGCAGTCTGGGCAACTACGAGCAGTACTTC. Full variable domain (remainder filled in from reference TRBV11-1 and TRBJ2-7): EAEVAQSPRYKITEKSQAVAFWCDPISGHATLYWYRQILGQGPELLVQFQDESVVDDSQLPKDRFSAERLKGVDSTLKIQPAELGDSAMYLCASSLGNYEQYFGPGTRLTVT.